These 13 T cell receptor beta chains came from one sample sequenced in a study of T cell changes during pregnancy in multiple sclerosis. The method was immunoSEQ multiplex PCR; TCRdb's version includes in-frame clones alone and lacks a portion of them. Among around 59,000 clones listed, about 90% were seen once. The sequences come from peripheral blood, collected in the third trimester of pregnancy. The source of these receptors is a female donor in good health, enrolled as a control in a pregnancy study.

The J gene is TRBJ2-3, the V gene TRBV7-9; 9 nucleotides line up with TRBD2. The CDR3 loop spans 16 amino acids. Per germline, CDR1 SEHNR and CDR2 FQNEAQ (reference sequence). V shed 4 bases, J shed 0 bases, and the junction held 5 bases outside the gene matches. The CDR3, as DNA: TGTGCCAGCAGCTCCAGGACTAGCGCGAGCACAGATACGCAGTATTTT. Translating gives CASSSRTSASTDTQYF.

CDR3 nucleotide sequence: TGTGCCAGCAGCTCCAGACAGGGTCCTAACTATGGCTACACCTTC. Protein sequence: CASSSRQGPNYGYTF. V usage is TRBV7-2 and J usage is TRBJ1-2; TRBD1 matches at 7 bases. V gave up 4 bases and J gave up 0 bases; unmatched junction bases: 5. CDR1 SGHTA and CDR2 FQGNSA come from the germline V gene. The CDR3 totals 15 residues.

V is TRBV4-1 and J is TRBJ2-2, with a tentative D call TRBD1 (5 bases). The V end was cut by 8 bases, the J end by 1 base, with 17 bases between. CDR1 is MGHRA and CDR2 is YSYEKL in the germline V gene. CDR3 length equals 16 residues. The CDR3 reads CASELGHSGNTGELFF. The CDR3 region has the DNA TGCGCCAGCGAATTGGGGCACTCGGGGAACACCGGGGAGCTGTTTTTT.

V and J are TRBV6-1 and TRBJ2-7; 10 nucleotides match TRBD2. Germline CDR1 is MNHNS and CDR2 is SASEGT. CDR3 length: 15 residues. V trimming: 6 bases; J trimming: 3 bases; junction bases outside the gene matches: 8. The CDR3 loop reads CASRRGTSAFYEQYF. The CDR3, as DNA: TGTGCCAGCAGAAGGGGGACTAGCGCGTTCTACGAGCAGTACTTC.

V usage is TRBV6-6 and J usage is TRBJ1-5; no firm D call. This CDR3 has 13 amino acids. Germline V gives CDR1 MNHNY, CDR2 SVGAGI (reference sequence). V gave up 3 bases and J gave up 5 bases, with 8 bases separating them. CDR3 DNA: TGTGCCAGCAGTTATAAGGAGGATCAGCCCCAGCATTTT. Protein: CASSYKEDQPQHF.

The V call is TRBV5-1, the J call TRBJ2-5; D possibly corresponds to TRBD1 (6 bases). V was shortened by 7 bases and J by 4 bases, with 17 bases between the two germline ends. Germline V CDR1 and CDR2: SGHRS, YFSETQ. There are 14 residues in the CDR3. CDR3 bases: TGCGCCAGCGGGAATGGCAGGGGAAGAGAGACCCAGTACTTC. Translated: CASGNGRGRETQYF. Based on the CDR3 plus reference TRBV5-1 and TRBJ2-5, the full variable domain is KAGVTQTPRYLIKTRGQQVTLSCSPISGHRSVSWYQQTPGQGLQFLFEYFSETQRNKGNFPGRFSGRQFSNSRSEMNVSTLELGDSALYLCASGNGRGRETQYFGPGTRLLVL.

The V and J genes are TRBV6-6 and TRBJ2-5; TRBD1 aligns across 8 bases. The ends lost 5 bases at V and 6 bases at J; junction bases unmatched: 2. Germline V gene data show CDR1 as MNHNY and CDR2 as SVGAGI (reference sequence). The CDR3 is made up of 12 amino acids. As DNA, the CDR3 is TGTGCCAGCAGTGGACAGGGCAAGACCCAGTACTTC. Residues: CASSGQGKTQYF.

This chain joins TRBV2 and TRBJ1-4; D is uncertain. Germline V gene sequence: CDR1 SNHLY, CDR2 FYNNEI. V was clipped by 5 bases and J by 7 bases, with 17 bases between them. The CDR3 has 15 residues. The CDR3 DNA follows: TGTGCCAGCAGTCTGGACGGTACGGCGGGTGAAAAACTGTTTTTT. The encoded protein is CASSLDGTAGEKLFF.

This clone has only one observation. The V call is TRBV28, the J call TRBJ1-1; no firm D call. The V end was cut by 8 bases, the J end by 0 bases, with 13 bases between. This CDR3 has 14 residues. Germline V gene sequence: CDR1 MDHEN, CDR2 SYDVKM. The CDR3 is CASRPVVMNTEAFF. The CDR3 nucleotides are TGTGCCAGCCGTCCCGTAGTCATGAACACTGAAGCTTTCTTT.

The V and J genes are TRBV5-1 and TRBJ1-2; D is perhaps TRBD1 (5 bases). V lost 3 bases and J lost 3, with 15 bases in between. The CDR3 is 15 residues long. From germline, CDR1 is SGHRS and CDR2 YFSETQ. CDR3 coding DNA: TGCGCCAGCAGCTCTGGACAAAATCAAGACTATGGCTACACCTTC. Encoded protein: CASSSGQNQDYGYTF.

The chain is built from TRBV9 and TRBJ2-3; D not certain. The CDR3 extends over 15 amino acids. Germline CDR1 and CDR2: SGDLS and YYNGEE. Between the trimmed V and J ends, which lost 0 bases and 2 bases, there was a span of 10 bases. The DNA for the CDR3 is TGTGCCAGCAGCGTAGGAGGTTCCTACACAGATACGCAGTATTTT. Translating gives CASSVGGSYTDTQYF.

This clone was seen a single time. This chain connects TRBV29-1 to TRBJ2-5; D is possibly TRBD2 (5 bases). Looked up from germline, CDR1 is SQVTM and CDR2 is ANQGSEA. The germline V and J ends were trimmed by 6 bases and 2 bases, with 10 bases remaining between them. This CDR3 contains 12 residues. The CDR3 bases are TGCAGCGTAGCGGCGATTCAAGAGACCCAGTACTTC. Protein: CSVAAIQETQYF.

Written as DNA, the CDR3 is TGCAGCGTTAGGGAGGGGAACACCGGGGAGCTGTTTTTT. Its translation is CSVREGNTGELFF. The rearrangement links TRBV29-1 to TRBJ2-2; TRBD2 aligns across 7 bases. This CDR3 comprises 13 residues. Germline CDR1 and CDR2: SQVTM and ANQGSEA. Trimming took 5 bases from V and 1 from J; bases not matched to a gene: 1.